The count of the clone carrying this T cell receptor beta chain is one. Its target is unknown. This entry is derived from a study of cytomegalovirus exposure and HLA in healthy donors. Primers: 60 Vbeta forward and 13 Jbeta reverse. In the study's own analysis: A later analysis counted 70 million to 85 million unique TCR beta chains, some 12 million shared. The data were produced by immunoSEQ multiplex PCR, yet TCRdb's version contains in-frame clones alone and is incomplete. D and trimming were read from the DNA, whereas the V and J calls and clone size are those reported in that table. The sample carries over 85,000 clones, 67% recorded once. Findings and limits, study-wide: Previously analyzed data showed that most TCR beta V segments were productive at a frequency of about 90% or about 30%. Most sequenced TCRs were rare (though some public TCRs occurred in many donors). Presence/absence analyses rested on an assumption that sequencing depth was roughly uniform across donors.

The CDR3 covers 14 residues. Germline loops: CDR1 MNHEY, CDR2 SMNVEV (reference sequence). The V and J ends lost 3 bases and 5 bases respectively, with 13 bases between them. This clonotype originated in a man aged 25-45 years in good health and CMV-seronegative. J is TRBJ1-2 and V is TRBV27; the D is unclear. Sequenced: PBMCs. This CDR3 is CASSFKGSGYGYTF. Here the CDR3 DNA reads TGTGCCAGCAGTTTTAAAGGATCGGGTTATGGCTACACCTTC.